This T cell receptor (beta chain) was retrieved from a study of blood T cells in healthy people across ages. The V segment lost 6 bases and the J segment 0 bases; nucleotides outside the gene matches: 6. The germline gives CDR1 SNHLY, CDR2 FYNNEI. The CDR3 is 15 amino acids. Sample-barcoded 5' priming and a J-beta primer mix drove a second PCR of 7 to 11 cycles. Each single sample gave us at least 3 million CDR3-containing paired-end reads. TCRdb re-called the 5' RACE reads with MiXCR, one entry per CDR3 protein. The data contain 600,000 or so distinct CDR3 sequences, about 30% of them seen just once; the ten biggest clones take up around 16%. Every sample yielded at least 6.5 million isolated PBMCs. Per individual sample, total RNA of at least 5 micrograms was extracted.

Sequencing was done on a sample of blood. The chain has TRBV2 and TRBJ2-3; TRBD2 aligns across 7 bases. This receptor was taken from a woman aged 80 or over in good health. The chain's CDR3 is CASRVVGGSTDTQYF. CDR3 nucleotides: TGTGCCAGCAGGGTAGTGGGGGGGAGCACAGATACGCAGTATTTT.